The 6 T cell receptor beta chains listed next were all sequenced from one sample in a study of identical twins. MiXCR was run by TCRdb on the 5' RACE reads, yielding one entry per CDR3 protein. In the table there are about 790,000 distinct CDR3 sequences, about 20% of which are singletons. These data also featured in a second study, about T cells expressing NK-cell markers.

Sequenced input: PBMCs. The receptor set was obtained from a woman younger than 30 in good health.

This clonotype was counted a few times. The rearrangement links TRBV15 to TRBJ1-2; no definite D call. The V end lost 5 bases, the J end lost 4 bases, and 8 bases lay between the germline ends. Germline CDR1 LNHNV, CDR2 YYDKDF (reference sequence). The CDR3 sequence is 12 residues long. DNA of the CDR3: TGTGCCACCAGCGGAACCTTCTATGGCTACACCTTC. This translates into CATSGTFYGYTF.

There are a few counts of this clonotype. This rearrangement joins TRBV20-1 to TRBJ1-4; D might be TRBD1 (6 bases). CDR3 size: 14 residues. CDR1 DFQATT and CDR2 SNEGSKA come from the germline V gene (reference sequence). The ends were cut back, 6 bases at V and 4 bases at J, with 15 bases in the middle. Written as DNA, the CDR3 is TGCAGTGCCCAGACACAGGGTTATAATGAAAAACTGTTTTTT. Translating it yields CSAQTQGYNEKLFF.

V gene TRBV12-3 or TRBV12-4 combines with J gene TRBJ2-1; the D is unclear. Trimming cost V 0 bases and J 7 bases, with 10 bases left between them. The CDR3 spans 14 residues. CDR3 sequence (DNA): TGTGCCAGCAGTTTAGCGTCAACCCATAATGAGCAGTTCTTC. This sequence encodes CASSLASTHNEQFF.

This chain uses TRBV7-9 with TRBJ1-2, with D possibly being TRBD1 (5 bases). CDR1 is SEHNR and CDR2 is FQNEAQ in the germline V gene (reference sequence). CDR3 size: 14 residues. Trimming left V 4 bases short and J 4 bases short, with 13 bases between. The CDR3 nucleotides read TGTGCCAGCAGCTCCCGACAGAATATCTATGGCTACACCTTC. Its protein is CASSSRQNIYGYTF. The full variable domain, in which reference TRBV7-9 and TRBJ1-2 provide the parts outside the CDR3, is DTGVSQNPRHKITKRGQNVTFRCDPISEHNRLYWYRQTLGQGPEFLTYFQNEAQLEKSRLLSDRFSAERPKGSFSTLEIQRTEQGDSAMYLCASSSRQNIYGYTFGSGTRLTVV.

J is TRBJ1-1 and V is TRBV5-1; the D gene is possibly TRBD1 (5 bases). Trimming cost V 4 bases and J 6 bases, with 16 bases left between them. CDR3 size: 14 residues. Germline V CDR1 and CDR2: SGHRS, YFSETQ. The CDR3 reads CASSPPAGVSEAFF. For the CDR3, the DNA is TGCGCCAGCAGCCCCCCGGCGGGGGTCTCTGAAGCTTTCTTT.

The chain combines TRBV10-2 with TRBJ1-6; D not resolved. The CDR3 totals 11 residues. Germline CDR1 and CDR2: WSHSY and SAAADI. Trimming stripped 8 bases from V and 8 bases from J, with 7 bases between. CDR3 residues: CASGQHSPLHF. The CDR3 DNA reads TGCGCCAGCGGGCAGCATTCACCCCTCCACTTT.